A single sample is the source of the 32 T cell receptor beta chains below, sequenced in a study of T cells in Graves' hyperthyroidism and ophthalmopathy. RNA transcripts gave rise to amplified TCR beta CDR3 regions. The TCR CDR3 was amplified in a first-round RT-PCR using the HTBI primer set. MiXCR was run by TCRdb on the multiplex PCR reads, yielding one entry per CDR3 protein. The sample contains 650,000 to 750,000 distinct CDR3 sequences, approximately 15% of which appear only once. Sequencing input: blood. The receptors were sampled from a woman aged 18-29 years with Graves' hyperthyroidism.

This clonotype was counted a few times. The gene calls are TRBV12-5 and TRBJ2-3, with D hard to call. Germline assignment: CDR1 LGHNT and CDR2 FRNRAP. V lost 5 bases and J 1 base, leaving 4 bases between the germline ends. The length of the CDR3 is 12 residues. The CDR3 DNA is TGTGCTAGTGGTAGAGGCACAGATACGCAGTATTTT. Translation: CASGRGTDTQYF.

This clonotype was detected ten times or more. The chain employs TRBV11-2 and TRBJ2-5; D assignment may be TRBD1 or TRBD2 (5 bases each). Trimming took 5 bases from V and 0 from J, leaving 22 bases between them. The CDR3 spans 18 residues. Germline lookup yields CDR1 SGHAT and CDR2 FQNNGV. CDR3: CASSARPKTGTHQETQYF. CDR3 nucleotide sequence: TGTGCCAGCAGCGCTCGACCTAAAACCGGGACCCACCAAGAGACCCAGTACTTC.

The chain uses TRBV6-1 and TRBJ1-5; D possibly corresponds to TRBD1 (5 bases). The germline gives CDR1 MNHNS, CDR2 SASEGT. V gave up 7 bases and J gave up 3 bases, with 19 bases separating them. The length of the CDR3 is 16 residues. As DNA, the CDR3 is TGTGCCAGCAAGGGGAGAGGGGCGGATGCCAATCAGCCCCAGCATTTT. Its protein is CASKGRGADANQPQHF.

This clonotype was detected ten times or more. The chain uses TRBV18 and TRBJ2-1; D unclear. The CDR3 runs 15 residues. CDR1 and CDR2 (germline): KGHSH, LQKENI. Trimming stripped 6 bases from V and 0 bases from J, with 12 bases between. As DNA, the CDR3 is TGTGCCAGCTCCGAGACGACGGGCTCCTACAATGAGCAGTTCTTC. Encoded protein: CASSETTGSYNEQFF.

This clonotype was seen a handful of times. The genes are TRBV4-1 and TRBJ2-1; 7 bases match TRBD2. The CDR3 has 16 residues. Trimming at V came to 1 base and at J to 5 bases, leaving 8 bases not matched to a gene. The germline V gene has CDR1 MGHRA and CDR2 YSYEKL. CDR3 in amino acids: CASSQADRDYHNEQFF. DNA of the CDR3: TGCGCCAGCAGCCAAGCCGACCGGGACTACCACAATGAGCAGTTCTTC.

This clonotype was observed many times. This chain uses TRBV28 with TRBJ1-5, with D perhaps matching TRBD1 (6 bases). The germline gives CDR1 MDHEN, CDR2 SYDVKM. V was trimmed by 5 bases and J by 0 bases, leaving 14 bases between them. The CDR3 totals 16 residues. This CDR3 is CASSRKGTLSNQPQHF. The CDR3 DNA reads as TGTGCCAGCAGTAGAAAGGGGACACTTAGCAATCAGCCCCAGCATTTT.

The rearrangement uses TRBV9 and TRBJ1-6; D is uncertain. The V gene's germline CDR1 is SGDLS and CDR2 YYNGEE. Trimming stripped 1 base from V and 7 bases from J, with 15 bases between. The CDR3 is 16 residues long. The CDR3 reads CASSVSTPNENSPLHF. The CDR3 nucleotides are TGTGCCAGCAGCGTATCGACACCCAACGAGAATTCACCCCTCCACTTT.

This clonotype was detected only a few times. The chain recombines TRBV18 with TRBJ1-3; D gene ambiguous. CDR1 is KGHSH and CDR2 is LQKENI in the germline V gene. V dropped 1 base and J dropped 1 base, with 11 bases sitting between them. The CDR3 spans 16 residues. The CDR3 loop is CASSPRAGPSGNTIYF. DNA of the CDR3: TGTGCCAGCTCACCACGGGCAGGACCTTCTGGAAACACCATATATTTT.

The chain is built from TRBV2 and TRBJ2-7, with D maybe TRBD2 (6 bases). The CDR3 is made up of 12 amino acids. CDR1 and CDR2 from the germline V gene are SNHLY and FYNNEI. V shed 8 bases and J shed 1 base, with 9 bases lying between them. CDR3 residues: CASGRSSYEQYF. The CDR3 coding sequence is TGTGCCAGCGGGAGGTCATCCTACGAGCAGTACTTC.

In this sample, this clonotype turned up a few times. The chain is built from TRBV5-1 and TRBJ1-6; 10 bases are a match to TRBD1. The CDR3 has 15 amino acids. The V gene end was trimmed by 2 bases and the J gene end by 7 bases; junction bases not matched to a gene: 3. The germline V gene has CDR1 SGHRS and CDR2 YFSETQ. CDR3 nucleotide sequence: TGCGCCAGCAGCTTCGGACAGGGGGTAAATTCACCCCTCCACTTT. As protein: CASSFGQGVNSPLHF. Looking up the rest from reference TRBV5-1 and TRBJ1-6 gives the full variable domain: KAGVTQTPRYLIKTRGQQVTLSCSPISGHRSVSWYQQTPGQGLQFLFEYFSETQRNKGNFPGRFSGRQFSNSRSEMNVSTLELGDSALYLCASSFGQGVNSPLHFGNGTRLTVT.

The chain carries TRBV28 and TRBJ2-7; D is undetermined. The CDR3 spans 14 residues. Germline CDR1 is MDHEN and CDR2 is SYDVKM. Trimming removed 10 bases at V and 2 bases at J, with 18 bases between. The CDR3 loop is CAIPNGSLAYEQYF. The CDR3 DNA reads TGTGCCATCCCGAACGGTTCCCTGGCCTACGAGCAGTACTTC.

This clonotype came up many times. This rearrangement joins TRBV15 to TRBJ2-1, with D hard to call. The CDR3 covers 11 residues. From germline, CDR1 is LNHNV and CDR2 YYDKDF (reference sequence). V lost 1 base and J lost 9, with 4 bases in between. The CDR3 reads CATSRGGEQFF. CDR3 nucleotide sequence: TGTGCCACCAGCAGAGGGGGTGAGCAGTTCTTC.

In its sample, this clonotype was seen a few times. CDR3 bases: TGCGCCAGCAGTGAGTCGCCACTAGCGGGAGGCCCTGGTGGCACAGATACGCAGTATTTT. This sequence encodes CASSESPLAGGPGGTDTQYF. The rearrangement joins TRBV10-2 to TRBJ2-3; 12 bases line up with TRBD2. The CDR3 runs 20 residues. The V gene end was trimmed by 0 bases and the J gene end by 1 base; junction bases not matched to a gene: 11. Germline-derived CDR1 and CDR2 are WSHSY and SAAADI.

On this clonotype itself: This may be a read error: a much more frequent sequence differs by one nucleotide. In this CDR3 the conserved last residue, phenylalanine or tryptophan, is missing, so a read error is likely. The chain employs TRBV6-1 and TRBJ1-5; D not resolved. Germline loops: CDR1 MNHNS, CDR2 SASEGT. The CDR3 runs 12 residues. Trimming pared 11 bases from V and 0 bases from J, leaving 8 bases between. The CDR3 is CAARDSNQPQHS. The DNA of the CDR3 is TGTGCCGCCCGGGATAGCAATCAGCCCCAGCATTCT.

The chain employs TRBV2 and TRBJ1-2; 7 positions agree with TRBD1. Germline V gene lookup returns CDR1 SNHLY and CDR2 FYNNEI. This CDR3 comprises 18 residues. After removal of 0 bases from V and 2 bases from J, the junction contained 12 bases not matched to a gene. Written as DNA, the CDR3 is TGTGCCAGCAGTGAAGCGCGGAGACAGGGAGGGGCCAACTATGGCTACACCTTC. Translation: CASSEARRQGGANYGYTF.

This clonotype appeared a single time. A much bigger clone sits one base away, suggesting this may be a read error. V usage is TRBV20-1 and J usage is TRBJ2-3; D not resolved. Germline values: CDR1 DFQATT, CDR2 SNEGSKA (reference sequence). The CDR3 contains 13 residues. The CDR3 spells CSLLATRPNTQYF. CDR3 bases: TGCAGCCTGTTGGCGACCCGCCCAAATACGCAGTATTTT.

The chain couples TRBV7-9 to TRBJ1-1; D gene ambiguous. V was cut by 0 bases and J by 8 bases, with 7 bases left in between. CDR3 length: 12 residues. In germline, CDR1 is SEHNR, CDR2 FQNEAQ (reference sequence). CDR3 amino acids: CASSLASSEAFF. The CDR3 DNA sequence: TGTGCCAGCAGCTTAGCTAGTTCAGAAGCTTTCTTT.

A note on this clonotype: Since no conserved phenylalanine or tryptophan closes the CDR3, a read error is the likely cause. The chain links TRBV7-9 to TRBJ2-7; no reliable D call. The germline gives CDR1 SEHNR, CDR2 FQNEAQ (reference sequence). Deletions cut 3 bases from V and 5 bases from J, with 8 bases between. The CDR3 runs 12 residues. For the CDR3, the DNA is TGTGCCAGCAGCTTTGTAGCAAACGAGCAGTACTCC. Protein: CASSFVANEQYS.

This clonotype has a handful of counts. The rearrangement uses TRBV6-5 and TRBJ2-3; TRBD2 aligns across 7 bases. Per the germline V gene, CDR1 is MNHEY and CDR2 is SVGAGI. This CDR3 has 19 amino acids. The ends lost 0 bases at V and 7 bases at J; junction bases unmatched: 19. The DNA for the CDR3 is TGTGCCAGCAGTTACTCCACTAGCGACTACGGACCCGTAATTCATACGCAGTATTTT. As protein: CASSYSTSDYGPVIHTQYF.

This clonotype was seen repeatedly, ten times or more. J is TRBJ1-1 and V is TRBV5-1; no clear D gene. Germline CDR1 and CDR2: SGHRS and YFSETQ. V lost 4 bases and J 0 bases, leaving 13 bases between the germline ends. This CDR3 contains 15 residues. The DNA of the CDR3 is TGCGCCAGCAGCCGGGTTGAACGGTTGAACACTGAAGCTTTCTTT. It translates to CASSRVERLNTEAFF.

This rearrangement joins TRBV19 to TRBJ2-7; 7 bases match TRBD2. Germline lookup yields CDR1 LNHDA and CDR2 SQIVND (reference sequence). This CDR3 comprises 17 residues. After removal of 2 bases from V and 0 bases from J, the junction contained 10 bases not matched to a gene. The CDR3, as DNA: TGTGCCAGTAGTATATCATTAAGGGGACTAAACTCCTACGAGCAGTACTTC. Translated, it gives CASSISLRGLNSYEQYF.

Many counts were recorded for this clonotype. V and J are TRBV2 and TRBJ1-5; D is ambiguous. CDR1 SNHLY and CDR2 FYNNEI come from the germline V gene. Trimming shortened V by 8 bases and J by 0 bases, and 17 bases separated the two germline ends. CDR3 length equals 16 residues. The CDR3 sequence is CASSPRPWYSNQPQHF. The CDR3 DNA follows: TGTGCCAGCTCACCCCGGCCGTGGTATAGCAATCAGCCCCAGCATTTT. The complete variable domain, with remaining parts taken from reference TRBV2 and TRBJ1-5, reads EPEVTQTPSHQVTQMGQEVILRCVPISNHLYFYWYRQILGQKVEFLVSFYNNEISEKSEIFDDQFSVERPDGSNFTLKIRSTKLEDSAMYFCASSPRPWYSNQPQHFGDGTRLSIL.

This clonotype has at least ten counts. The chain carries TRBV10-1 and TRBJ2-2, with TRBD2 matching 10 bases. From germline, CDR1 is WNHNN and CDR2 SYGVQD (reference sequence). V dropped 4 bases and J dropped 9; count of bases not matched to a gene: 5. The CDR3 covers 14 residues. In nucleotides, the CDR3 is TGCGCCAGCAGTGCAGCGGGAGGGCCCCGGGAGCTGTTTTTT. Translation gives CASSAAGGPRELFF.

The table lists this clonotype with many counts. The chain joins TRBV7-2 to TRBJ2-3, with D perhaps TRBD2 (6 bases). This CDR3 comprises 14 residues. The V and J ends lost 3 bases and 2 bases respectively, with 9 bases between them. Germline V CDR1 and CDR2: SGHTA, FQGNSA. CDR3 coding DNA: TGTGCCAGCAGCTTTAGCGGAACCACAGATACGCAGTATTTT. Residues: CASSFSGTTDTQYF. Full variable domain (outside the CDR3, taken from reference TRBV7-2 and TRBJ2-3): GAGVSQSPSNKVTEKGKDVELRCDPISGHTALYWYRQSLGQGLEFLIYFQGNSAPDKSGLPSDRFSAERTGGSVSTLTIQRTQQEDSAVYLCASSFSGTTDTQYFGPGTRLTVL.

This chain joins TRBV5-1 and TRBJ2-2, with D uncertain. There are 14 residues in the CDR3. Trimming cost V 7 bases and J 6 bases, with 16 bases left between them. CDR1 and CDR2 (germline): SGHRS, YFSETQ. DNA for the CDR3: TGCGCCAGCGGCCCGACTTTTCGGTCCGGGGAGCTGTTTTTT. Protein: CASGPTFRSGELFF.

Concerning this clonotype: A much larger clone differs from this one at a single base, so this may be a read error. The chain carries TRBV12-5 and TRBJ2-1; D gene unclear. Germline V lookup: CDR1 LGHNT, CDR2 FRNRAP. This CDR3 has 16 amino acids. Here the CDR3 DNA reads TGTGCTAGTGGCTCCTATCCTCAAGGATCCTACAATGAGCGGTTCTTC. As protein: CASGSYPQGSYNERFF.

This clonotype has only a few counts. The chain is built from TRBV24-1 and TRBJ2-5; no clear D. Per the germline V gene, CDR1 is KGHDR and CDR2 is SFDVKD. Trimming took off 0 bases at V and 0 bases at J, with 13 bases between the two ends. This CDR3 comprises 17 residues. The CDR3 loop reads CATSDLLPSENQETQYF. CDR3 sequence (DNA): TGTGCCACCAGTGATTTGCTACCGAGTGAGAACCAAGAGACCCAGTACTTC.

This clonotype was observed at least ten times. The chain carries TRBV7-2 and TRBJ2-1, with a weak D call TRBD1 (6 bases). This CDR3 spans 16 amino acids. Germline CDR1 and CDR2: SGHTA and FQGNSA. V was trimmed by 4 bases and J by 6 bases, leaving 19 bases between them. The CDR3 DNA reads TGTGCCAGCAGCTCCGCCGGGACACTTACGTTCAATGAGCAGTTCTTC. As protein: CASSSAGTLTFNEQFF. Variable domain in full (rest from reference TRBV7-2 and TRBJ2-1): GAGVSQSPSNKVTEKGKDVELRCDPISGHTALYWYRQSLGQGLEFLIYFQGNSAPDKSGLPSDRFSAERTGGSVSTLTIQRTQQEDSAVYLCASSSAGTLTFNEQFFGPGTRLTVL.

V is TRBV7-9 and J is TRBJ1-4; the D is unclear. Trimming pared 8 bases from V and 0 bases from J, leaving 22 bases between. The length of the CDR3 is 18 residues. Germline-derived CDR1 and CDR2 are SEHNR and FQNEAQ (reference sequence). CDR3 coding DNA: TGTGCCAGCTATCTTTTCGTGGGAGGAGACGCAACTAATGAAAAACTGTTTTTT. Translated, it gives CASYLFVGGDATNEKLFF.

This clonotype showed up many times. The chain uses TRBV11-2 and TRBJ1-1; D gene unclear. Between the trimmed V and J ends, which lost 1 base and 3 bases, there was a span of 12 bases. This CDR3 contains 15 residues. CDR1 SGHAT and CDR2 FQNNGV come from the germline V gene. This CDR3 reads CASSLGPTDYTEAFF. As DNA, the CDR3 is TGTGCCAGCAGCTTAGGGCCGACCGACTACACTGAAGCTTTCTTT.

The J gene is TRBJ2-1, the V gene TRBV24-1; 10 positions match TRBD1. V lost 4 bases to trimming and J lost 7 bases; unmatched junction nucleotides: 6. Per the germline V gene, CDR1 is KGHDR and CDR2 is SFDVKD. The CDR3 contains 15 residues. The CDR3 nucleotides are TGTGCCACCAGTGACCTCCGGGACAGGGGTAATGAGCAGTTCTTC. Protein: CATSDLRDRGNEQFF.

This clonotype has a count of ten or more. The chain combines TRBV5-5 with TRBJ2-1; no clear D. The CDR3 extends over 12 amino acids. The ends were cut back, 1 base at V and 9 bases at J, with 8 bases in the middle. The germline gives CDR1 SGHKS, CDR2 YYEKEE (reference sequence). The CDR3 loop reads CASSLTQSEQFF. DNA for the CDR3: TGTGCCAGCAGCTTGACGCAAAGTGAGCAGTTCTTC.